Below are 9 T cell receptor beta chains sequenced from a single sample in a study of T-cell memory formation after mild COVID-19. TCRdb reanalysed the 5' RACE reads using MiXCR and keeps one entry per CDR3 protein. The sample consists of a few hundred thousand distinct CDR3 sequences, roughly 15% of them appearing once. Sequencing used PBMCs or a T cell subset sorted from them (not recorded which). These receptors were collected from a man in his late teens or twenties who had mild COVID-19 (a few samples of this study predate the infection). Cell type and time point are not known.

This clonotype was detected a few times. The DNA of the CDR3 is TGCGCCAGCAGTGTCATCCGGACAGGGAAAGATACGCAGTATTTT. This sequence encodes CASSVIRTGKDTQYF. The V and J genes are TRBV10-2 and TRBJ2-3; 8 positions agree with TRBD1. Germline CDR1 is WSHSY and CDR2 is SAAADI. The CDR3 length is 15 residues. V gave up 4 bases and J gave up 5 bases; unmatched junction bases: 8.

V is TRBV12-3 or TRBV12-4 and J is TRBJ1-5, with a possible D match to TRBD1 (5 bases). The CDR3 is made up of 13 amino acids. V lost 0 bases and J lost 7, with 7 bases in between. CDR3 sequence: CASSLARAQPQHF. CDR3 nucleotide sequence: TGTGCCAGCAGTTTAGCCAGGGCCCAGCCCCAGCATTTT.

The table lists this clonotype with many counts. The chain joins TRBV6-2 or TRBV6-3 to TRBJ2-3, with a tentative D call TRBD2 (6 bases). This CDR3 is built from 13 residues. Germline V gene data show CDR1 as MNHEY and CDR2 as SVGEGT. The germline V and J ends were trimmed by 7 bases and 3 bases, with 11 bases remaining between them. DNA for the CDR3: TGTGCCAGCAAGGCGAGCGGGACAGATACGCAGTATTTT. Translated: CASKASGTDTQYF.

This sequence joins TRBV6-6 and TRBJ2-7; TRBD2 is a possible D gene (5 bases). V lost 5 bases, J lost 6 bases, and 17 bases lay in between. In germline, CDR1 is MNHNY, CDR2 SVGAGI (reference sequence). The CDR3 covers 14 residues. CDR3 sequence: CASSHGVRGAEQYV. The CDR3 region has the DNA TGTGCCAGCAGTCACGGGGTGCGTGGCGCCGAGCAGTACGTC.

This chain links TRBV11-2 with TRBJ1-1; unclear D gene. Trimming shortened V by 5 bases and J by 6 bases, and 19 bases separated the two germline ends. Germline V gene lookup returns CDR1 SGHAT and CDR2 FQNNGV. This CDR3 is built from 15 residues. The DNA of the CDR3 is TGTGCCAGCAGCCGACGCGCCAATGGGCCCCCTGAAGCTTTCTTT. This sequence encodes CASSRRANGPPEAFF.

The chain couples TRBV2 to TRBJ2-1; D uncertain. CDR1 SNHLY and CDR2 FYNNEI come from the germline V gene. This CDR3 has 13 amino acids. Trimming cost V 7 bases and J 4 bases, with 11 bases left between them. CDR3 in amino acids: CASKGRDYNEQFF. CDR3 DNA sequence: TGTGCCAGCAAGGGAAGGGATTACAATGAGCAGTTCTTC.

This clonotype was seen at least ten times. The chain combines TRBV7-9 with TRBJ2-3; D gene unclear. CDR3 length: 13 amino acids. V was shortened by 8 bases and J by 2 bases, with 11 bases between the two germline ends. CDR1 is SEHNR, CDR2 FQNEAQ, per germline (reference sequence). CDR3 bases: TGTGCCAGCCAAGTGGGTCCCACAGATACGCAGTATTTT. Translation: CASQVGPTDTQYF.

The chain couples TRBV7-2 to TRBJ1-1; D unclear. The length of the CDR3 is 12 residues. V was trimmed by 5 bases and J by 4 bases, leaving 8 bases between them. The germline CDR1 and CDR2 sequences are SGHTA and FQGNSA. The CDR3: CASSPPGTEAFF. The DNA for the CDR3 is TGTGCCAGCAGCCCCCCAGGCACTGAAGCTTTCTTT.

The table lists this clonotype with a few counts. The CDR3 region is CASSAPKTGRTGELFF. For the CDR3, the DNA is TGTGCCAGCAGTGCCCCTAAGACAGGTCGCACCGGGGAGCTGTTTTTT. The chain carries TRBV12-3 or TRBV12-4 and TRBJ2-2; the D gene is possibly TRBD1 (6 bases). The CDR3 is 16 residues long. V lost 5 bases and J 4 bases, leaving 17 bases between the germline ends.